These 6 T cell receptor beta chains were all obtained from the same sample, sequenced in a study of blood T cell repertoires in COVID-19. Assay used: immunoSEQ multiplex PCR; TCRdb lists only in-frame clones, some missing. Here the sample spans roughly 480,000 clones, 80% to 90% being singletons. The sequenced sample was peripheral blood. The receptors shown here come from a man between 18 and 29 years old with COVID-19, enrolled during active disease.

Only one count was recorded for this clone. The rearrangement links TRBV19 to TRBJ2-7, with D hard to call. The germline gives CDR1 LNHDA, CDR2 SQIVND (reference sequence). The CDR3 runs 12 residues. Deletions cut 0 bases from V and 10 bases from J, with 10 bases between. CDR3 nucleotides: TGTGCCAGTAGTATAGACAGTCGTATTCAGTACTTC. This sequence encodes CASSIDSRIQYF.

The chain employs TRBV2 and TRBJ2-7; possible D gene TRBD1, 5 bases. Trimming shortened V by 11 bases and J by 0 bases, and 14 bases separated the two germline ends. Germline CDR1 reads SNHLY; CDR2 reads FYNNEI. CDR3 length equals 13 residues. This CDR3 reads CASASGFSYEQYF. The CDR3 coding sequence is TGTGCCTCTGCCTCAGGGTTCTCCTACGAGCAGTACTTC.

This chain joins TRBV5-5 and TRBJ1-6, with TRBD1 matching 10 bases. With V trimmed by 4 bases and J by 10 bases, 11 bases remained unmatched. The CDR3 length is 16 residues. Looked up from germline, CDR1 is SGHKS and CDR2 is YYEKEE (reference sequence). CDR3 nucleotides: TGTGCCAGCAGCCCCCATGGACAGGGGGAGGGGTCACCCCTCCACTTT. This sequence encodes CASSPHGQGEGSPLHF. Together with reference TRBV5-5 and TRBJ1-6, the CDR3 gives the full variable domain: DAGVTQSPTHLIKTRGQQVTLRCSPISGHKSVSWYQQVLGQGPQFIFQYYEKEERGRGNFPDRFSARQFPNYSSELNVNALLLGDSALYLCASSPHGQGEGSPLHFGNGTRLTVT.

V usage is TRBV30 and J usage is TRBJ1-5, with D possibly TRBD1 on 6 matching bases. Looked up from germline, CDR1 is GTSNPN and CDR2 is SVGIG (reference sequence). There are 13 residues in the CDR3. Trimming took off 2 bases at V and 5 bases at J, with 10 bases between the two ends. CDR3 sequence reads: CAWSRGSDQPQHF. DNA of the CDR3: TGTGCCTGGAGTAGGGGGTCGGATCAGCCCCAGCATTTT.

CDR3 nucleotides: TGTGCCAGCTCACCCCTCAGACTGAACTCTGGGGCCAACGTCCTGACTTTC. It encodes CASSPLRLNSGANVLTF. The chain has TRBV18 and TRBJ2-6; D is unclear. The CDR3 sequence is 17 residues long. CDR1 and CDR2 (germline): KGHSH, LQKENI. Trimming cost V 3 bases and J 0 bases, with 12 bases left between them.

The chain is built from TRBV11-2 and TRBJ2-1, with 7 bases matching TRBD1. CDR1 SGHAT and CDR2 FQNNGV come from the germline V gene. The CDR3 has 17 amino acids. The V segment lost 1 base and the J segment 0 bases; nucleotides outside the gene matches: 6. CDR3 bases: TGTGCCAGCAGCTTAGCGAGGGACAGCCACTCCTACAATGAGCAGTTCTTC. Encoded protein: CASSLARDSHSYNEQFF. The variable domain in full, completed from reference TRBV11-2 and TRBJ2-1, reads EAGVAQSPRYKIIEKRQSVAFWCNPISGHATLYWYQQILGQGPKLLIQFQNNGVVDDSQLPKDRFSAERLKGVDSTLKIQPAKLEDSAVYLCASSLARDSHSYNEQFFGPGTRLTVL.